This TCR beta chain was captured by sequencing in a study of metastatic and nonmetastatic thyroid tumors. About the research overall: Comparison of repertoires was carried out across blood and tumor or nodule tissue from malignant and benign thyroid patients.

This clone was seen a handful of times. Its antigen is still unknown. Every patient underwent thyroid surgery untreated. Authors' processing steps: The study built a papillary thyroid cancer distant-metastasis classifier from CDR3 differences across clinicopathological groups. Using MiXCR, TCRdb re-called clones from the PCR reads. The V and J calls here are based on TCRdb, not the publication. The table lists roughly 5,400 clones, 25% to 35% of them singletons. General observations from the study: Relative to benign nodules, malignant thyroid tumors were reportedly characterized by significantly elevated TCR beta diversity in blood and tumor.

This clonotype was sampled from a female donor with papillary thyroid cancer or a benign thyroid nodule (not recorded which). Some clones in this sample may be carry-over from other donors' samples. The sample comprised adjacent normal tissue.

The CDR3 coding sequence is TGTGCCAGTAGTATGGAGGGGGCCTACGAGCAGTACTTC. This gives the protein CASSMEGAYEQYF. V gene TRBV19 combines with J gene TRBJ2-7; tentatively, D is TRBD1 or TRBD2 (6 bases each). V lost 3 bases to trimming and J lost 2 bases, with 8 bases between them. The CDR3 loop spans 13 amino acids. Germline V gene sequence: CDR1 LNHDA, CDR2 SQIVND (reference sequence).